This T cell receptor beta chain was sequenced during a study of blood T cell repertoires in COVID-19. Germline V lookup: CDR1 MDHEN, CDR2 SYDVKM. The CDR3 runs to 11 residues. Trimming took 6 bases from V and 7 from J, leaving 7 bases between them. Source study methods: It was from reference gene primer amplification that nucleated cell counts were estimated. Sequencing was performed with immunoSEQ multiplex PCR; in TCRdb, only in-frame clones are kept and a portion is missing. V, J and clone size are taken as reported in that table, and D and trimming were inferred from the DNA itself. There are 52,000 or so clones in the sample; roughly 79% occur only once, and more than 13% lies in the top ten.

What was sequenced was peripheral blood. The chain employs TRBV28 and TRBJ2-1, with unresolved D. The clonotype originates from a human donor in a cohort sampled during active COVID-19. CDR3 in DNA: TGTGCCAGCAGCCTCAGGAATGAGCAGTTCTTC. Translated: CASSLRNEQFF.